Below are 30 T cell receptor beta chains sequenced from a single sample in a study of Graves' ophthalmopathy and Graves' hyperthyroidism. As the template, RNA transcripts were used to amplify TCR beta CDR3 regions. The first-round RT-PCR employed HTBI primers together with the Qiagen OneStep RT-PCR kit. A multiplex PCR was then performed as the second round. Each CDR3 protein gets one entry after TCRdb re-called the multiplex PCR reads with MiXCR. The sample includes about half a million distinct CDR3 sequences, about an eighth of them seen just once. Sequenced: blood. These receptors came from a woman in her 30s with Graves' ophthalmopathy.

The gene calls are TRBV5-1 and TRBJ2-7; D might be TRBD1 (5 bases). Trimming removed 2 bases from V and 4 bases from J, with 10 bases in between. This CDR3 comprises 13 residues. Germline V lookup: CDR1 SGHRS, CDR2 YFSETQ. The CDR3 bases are TGCGCCAGCAGCTTTGGCCCAGGGTACGAGCAGTACTTC. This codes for CASSFGPGYEQYF.

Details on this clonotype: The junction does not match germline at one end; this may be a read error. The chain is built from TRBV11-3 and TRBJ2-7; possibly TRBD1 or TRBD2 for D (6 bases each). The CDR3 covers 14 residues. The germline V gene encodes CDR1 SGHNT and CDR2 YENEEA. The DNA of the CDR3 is TGTGTCAGCAGCTTAGTACGGGGGCCCGCCGAGCAGTACTTC. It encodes CVSSLVRGPAEQYF.

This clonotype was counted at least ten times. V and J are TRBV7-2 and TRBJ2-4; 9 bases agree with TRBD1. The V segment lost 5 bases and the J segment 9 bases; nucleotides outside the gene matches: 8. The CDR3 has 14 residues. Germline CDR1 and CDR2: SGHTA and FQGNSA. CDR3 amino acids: CASSLGQGGSIQYF. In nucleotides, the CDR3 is TGTGCCAGCAGCCTGGGACAGGGTGGCAGCATTCAGTACTTC.

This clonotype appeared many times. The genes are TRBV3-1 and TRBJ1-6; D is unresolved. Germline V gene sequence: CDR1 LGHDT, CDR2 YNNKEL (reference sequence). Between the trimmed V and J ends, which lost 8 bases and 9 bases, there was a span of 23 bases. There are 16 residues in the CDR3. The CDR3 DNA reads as TGTGCCAGCGGAACCACCTTAGTCGGTAAACGTTCACCCCTCCACTTT. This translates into CASGTTLVGKRSPLHF.

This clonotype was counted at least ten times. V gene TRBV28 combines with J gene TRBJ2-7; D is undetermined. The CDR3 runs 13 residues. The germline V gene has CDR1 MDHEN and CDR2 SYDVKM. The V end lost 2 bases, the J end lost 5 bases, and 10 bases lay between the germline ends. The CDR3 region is CASSLPRRDEQYF. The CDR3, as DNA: TGTGCCAGCAGTTTACCTCGACGGGACGAGCAGTACTTC.

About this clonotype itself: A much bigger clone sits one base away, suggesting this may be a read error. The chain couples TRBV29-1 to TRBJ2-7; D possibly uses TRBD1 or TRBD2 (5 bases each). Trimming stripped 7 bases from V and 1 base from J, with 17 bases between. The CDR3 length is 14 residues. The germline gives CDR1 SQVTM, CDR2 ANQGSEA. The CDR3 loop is CSAVTARGSYEQYF. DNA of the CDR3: TGCAGCGCTGTGACAGCTCGGGGATCCTACGAGCAGTACTTC.

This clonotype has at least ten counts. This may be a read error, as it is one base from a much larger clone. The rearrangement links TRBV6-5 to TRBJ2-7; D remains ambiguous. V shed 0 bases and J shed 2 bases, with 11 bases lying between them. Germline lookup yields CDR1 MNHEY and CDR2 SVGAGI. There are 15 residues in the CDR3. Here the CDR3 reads CASSYSAVIPYEQYF. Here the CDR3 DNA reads TGTGCCAGCAGTTACTCCGCGGTTATCCCCTACGAGCAGTACTTC.

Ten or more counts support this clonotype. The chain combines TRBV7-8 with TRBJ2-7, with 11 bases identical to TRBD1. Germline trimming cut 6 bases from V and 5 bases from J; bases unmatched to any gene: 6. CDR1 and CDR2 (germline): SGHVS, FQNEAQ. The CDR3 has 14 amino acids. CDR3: CASRARTGGNEQYF. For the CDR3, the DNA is TGTGCCAGCAGAGCCCGGACAGGGGGCAACGAGCAGTACTTC. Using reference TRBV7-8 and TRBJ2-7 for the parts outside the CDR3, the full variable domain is GAGVSQSPRYKVAKRGQDVALRCDPISGHVSLFWYQQALGQGPEFLTYFQNEAQLDKSGLPSDRFFAERPEGSVSTLKIQRTQQEDSAVYLCASRARTGGNEQYFGPGTRLTVT.

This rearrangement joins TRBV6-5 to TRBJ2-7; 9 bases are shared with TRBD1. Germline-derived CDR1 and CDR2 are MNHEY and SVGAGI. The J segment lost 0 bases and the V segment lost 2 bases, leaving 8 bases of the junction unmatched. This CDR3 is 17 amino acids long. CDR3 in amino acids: CASSYRKQGAVSYEQYF. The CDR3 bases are TGTGCCAGCAGTTACCGAAAACAGGGGGCCGTCTCCTACGAGCAGTACTTC.

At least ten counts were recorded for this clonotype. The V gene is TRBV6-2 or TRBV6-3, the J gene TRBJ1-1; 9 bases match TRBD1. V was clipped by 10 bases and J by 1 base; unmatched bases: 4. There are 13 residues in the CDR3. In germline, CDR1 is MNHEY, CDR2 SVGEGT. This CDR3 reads CAIRQGGNTEAFF. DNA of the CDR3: TGTGCCATTCGACAGGGGGGGAACACTGAAGCTTTCTTT.

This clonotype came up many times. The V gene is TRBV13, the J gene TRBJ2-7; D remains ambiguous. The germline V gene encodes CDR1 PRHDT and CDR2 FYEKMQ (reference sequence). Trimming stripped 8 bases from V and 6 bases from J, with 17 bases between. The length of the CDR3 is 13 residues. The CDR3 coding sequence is TGTGCCAGCGGTCCCGGACCGAGAGGCGAGCAGTACTTC. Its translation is CASGPGPRGEQYF.

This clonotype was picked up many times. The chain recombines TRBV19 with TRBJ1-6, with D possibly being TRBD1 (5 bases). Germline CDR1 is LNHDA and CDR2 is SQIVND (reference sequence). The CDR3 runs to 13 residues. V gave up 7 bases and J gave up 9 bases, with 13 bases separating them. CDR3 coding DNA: TGTGCCAGTAACAAGGGTGGGACTTCACCCCTCCACTTT. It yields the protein CASNKGGTSPLHF.

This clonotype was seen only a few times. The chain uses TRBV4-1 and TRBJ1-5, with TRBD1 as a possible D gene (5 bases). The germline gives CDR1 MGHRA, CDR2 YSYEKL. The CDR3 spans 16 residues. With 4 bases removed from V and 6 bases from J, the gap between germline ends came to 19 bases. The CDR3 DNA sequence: TGCGCCAGCAGCCTTTCGAGAGGGGAGGGAATTCAGCCCCAGCATTTT. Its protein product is CASSLSRGEGIQPQHF.

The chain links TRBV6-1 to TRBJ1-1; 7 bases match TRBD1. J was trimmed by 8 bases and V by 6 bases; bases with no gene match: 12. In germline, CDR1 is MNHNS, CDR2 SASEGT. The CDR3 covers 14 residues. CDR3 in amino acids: CASSPGGGGLEAFF. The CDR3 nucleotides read TGTGCCAGCAGCCCAGGAGGGGGCGGGTTAGAAGCTTTCTTT.

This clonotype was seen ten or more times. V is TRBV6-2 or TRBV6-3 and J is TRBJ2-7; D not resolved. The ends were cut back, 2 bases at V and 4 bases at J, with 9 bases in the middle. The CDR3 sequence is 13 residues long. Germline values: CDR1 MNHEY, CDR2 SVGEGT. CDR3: CASSYPPDYEQYF. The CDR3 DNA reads TGTGCCAGCAGTTACCCCCCGGATTACGAGCAGTACTTC.

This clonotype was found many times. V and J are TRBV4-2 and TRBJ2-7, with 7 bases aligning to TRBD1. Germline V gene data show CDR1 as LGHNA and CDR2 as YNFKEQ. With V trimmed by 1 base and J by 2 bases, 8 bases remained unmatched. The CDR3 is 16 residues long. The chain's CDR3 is CASSQVTGTATYEQYF. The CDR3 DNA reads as TGTGCCAGCAGCCAAGTGACCGGGACAGCTACCTACGAGCAGTACTTC.

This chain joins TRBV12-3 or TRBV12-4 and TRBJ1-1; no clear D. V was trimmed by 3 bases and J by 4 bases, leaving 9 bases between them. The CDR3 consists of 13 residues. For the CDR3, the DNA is TGTGCCAGCAGTTTCTCGGGGAGCACTGAAGCTTTCTTT. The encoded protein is CASSFSGSTEAFF.

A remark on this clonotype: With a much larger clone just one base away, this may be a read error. CDR3 protein: CASSLRLAGEIQYF. The CDR3 region has the DNA TGTGCCAGCAGCCTGAGACTAGCAGGAGAGATCCAGTACTTC. The rearrangement links TRBV7-9 to TRBJ2-5; 7 bases agree with TRBD2. The CDR3 contains 14 residues. Looked up from germline, CDR1 is SEHNR and CDR2 is FQNEAQ (reference sequence).

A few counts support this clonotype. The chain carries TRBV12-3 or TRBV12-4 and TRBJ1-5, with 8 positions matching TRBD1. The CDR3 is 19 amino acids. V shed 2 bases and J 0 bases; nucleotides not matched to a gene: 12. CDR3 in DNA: TGTGCCAGCAGTTTACCCCAGGGGGCGAGATTTCATAGCAATCAGCCCCAGCATTTT. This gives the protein CASSLPQGARFHSNQPQHF.

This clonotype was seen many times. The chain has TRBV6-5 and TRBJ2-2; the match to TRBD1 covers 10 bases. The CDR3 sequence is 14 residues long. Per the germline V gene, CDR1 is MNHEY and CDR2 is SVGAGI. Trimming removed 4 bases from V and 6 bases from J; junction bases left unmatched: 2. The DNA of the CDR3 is TGTGCCAGCAGTTCGGGACAGGGGCCCGGGGAGCTGTTTTTT. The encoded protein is CASSSGQGPGELFF.

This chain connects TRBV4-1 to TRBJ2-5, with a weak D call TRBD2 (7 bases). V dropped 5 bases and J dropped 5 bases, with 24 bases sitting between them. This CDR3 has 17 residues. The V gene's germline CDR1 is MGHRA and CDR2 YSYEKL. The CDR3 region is CASSAPISSGGGETQYF. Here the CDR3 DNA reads TGCGCCAGCAGCGCCCCAATTTCTAGCGGAGGGGGGGAGACCCAGTACTTC.

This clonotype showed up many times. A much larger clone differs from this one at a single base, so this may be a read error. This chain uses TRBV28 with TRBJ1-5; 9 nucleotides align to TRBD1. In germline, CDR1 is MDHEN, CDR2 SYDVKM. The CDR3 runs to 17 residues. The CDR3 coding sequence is TGTGCCAGCGGTTTAAGCGGTATGGGACAGGGTAATCAGCCCCAGCATTTT. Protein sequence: CASGLSGMGQGNQPQHF.

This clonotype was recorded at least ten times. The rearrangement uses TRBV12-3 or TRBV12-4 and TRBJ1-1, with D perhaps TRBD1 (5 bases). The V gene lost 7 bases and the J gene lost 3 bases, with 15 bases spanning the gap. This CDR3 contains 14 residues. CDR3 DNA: TGTGCCAGCATCCCGGGGGGGTTGGACACTGAAGCTTTCTTT. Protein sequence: CASIPGGLDTEAFF.

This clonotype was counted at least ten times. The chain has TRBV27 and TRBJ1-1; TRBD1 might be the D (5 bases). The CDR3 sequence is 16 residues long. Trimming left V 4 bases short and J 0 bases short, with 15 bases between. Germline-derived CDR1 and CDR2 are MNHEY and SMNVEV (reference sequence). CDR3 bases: TGTGCCAGCAGTTCAAACTGGGGCAGGTTGAACACTGAAGCTTTCTTT. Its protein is CASSSNWGRLNTEAFF.

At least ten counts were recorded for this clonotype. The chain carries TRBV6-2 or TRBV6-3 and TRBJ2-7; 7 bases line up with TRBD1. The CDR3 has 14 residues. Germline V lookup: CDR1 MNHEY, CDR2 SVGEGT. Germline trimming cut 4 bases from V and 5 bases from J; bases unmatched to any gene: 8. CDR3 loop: CASSSDRVTHEQYF. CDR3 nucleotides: TGTGCCAGCAGTTCAGACAGGGTAACCCACGAGCAGTACTTC.

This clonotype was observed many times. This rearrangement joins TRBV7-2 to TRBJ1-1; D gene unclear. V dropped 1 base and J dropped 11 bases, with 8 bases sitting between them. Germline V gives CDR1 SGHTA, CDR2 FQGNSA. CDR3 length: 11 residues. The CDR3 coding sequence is TGTGCCAGCAGCTTAGGGAAAGTCGCTTTCTTT. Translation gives CASSLGKVAFF.

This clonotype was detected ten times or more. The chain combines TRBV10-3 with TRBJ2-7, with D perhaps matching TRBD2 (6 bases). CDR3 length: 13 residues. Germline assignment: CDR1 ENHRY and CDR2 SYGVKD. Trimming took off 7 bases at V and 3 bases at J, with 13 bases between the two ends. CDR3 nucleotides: TGTGCCATCACGGGAGACCCGGGCTACGAGCAGTACTTC. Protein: CAITGDPGYEQYF.

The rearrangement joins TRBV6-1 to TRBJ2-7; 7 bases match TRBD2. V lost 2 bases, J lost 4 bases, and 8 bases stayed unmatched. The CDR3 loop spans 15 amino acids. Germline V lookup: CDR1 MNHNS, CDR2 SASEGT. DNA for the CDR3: TGTGCCAGCAGTGAAATGTTAGCGGGCGGATACGAGCAGTACTTC. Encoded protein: CASSEMLAGGYEQYF.

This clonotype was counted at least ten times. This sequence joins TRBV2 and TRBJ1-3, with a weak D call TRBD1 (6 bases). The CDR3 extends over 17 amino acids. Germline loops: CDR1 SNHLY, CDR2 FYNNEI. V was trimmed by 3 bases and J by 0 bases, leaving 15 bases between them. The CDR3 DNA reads TGTGCCAGCAGTGATGCCGACAGGACTTTCTCTGGAAACACCATATATTTT. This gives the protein CASSDADRTFSGNTIYF. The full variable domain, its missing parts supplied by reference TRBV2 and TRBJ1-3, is EPEVTQTPSHQVTQMGQEVILRCVPISNHLYFYWYRQILGQKVEFLVSFYNNEISEKSEIFDDQFSVERPDGSNFTLKIRSTKLEDSAMYFCASSDADRTFSGNTIYFGEGSWLTVV.

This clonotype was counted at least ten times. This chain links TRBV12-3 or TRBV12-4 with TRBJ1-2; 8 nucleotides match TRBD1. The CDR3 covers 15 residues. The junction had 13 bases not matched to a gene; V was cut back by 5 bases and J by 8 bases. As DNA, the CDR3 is TGTGCCAGCAGTCCCCCAGACAGGGGCGGACAGGGCTACACCTTC. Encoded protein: CASSPPDRGGQGYTF.